The 8 T cell receptor beta chains given below trace back to one sample, sequenced in a study of tumor-infiltrating lymphocytes in primary liver carcinoma. RNA and DNA were co-extracted from about 20-30 mg of unsorted bulk tissue. The investigators made TCR beta cDNA from approximately 0.5 ug total RNA, using a constant-region primer. Three nested multiplex PCR rounds, a slightly modified ARM-PCR, produced the libraries for TCR beta. For around 9 cycles apiece, the opening two PCR rounds ran with TRBV1-TRBV30 forward primers and a C-beta reverse primer. TCRdb used MiXCR to reprocess the multiplex PCR reads, holding one entry per CDR3 protein. The data hold tens of thousands of distinct CDR3 sequences, with around 64% observed a single time. Material: liver tumor tissue from sampling region 4. Documented subset: tumor region T4, right-lateral pole. The receptors were sampled from a man aged 35-49 years with primary liver carcinoma and hepatitis B virus infection.

The V and J genes are TRBV12-3 or TRBV12-4 and TRBJ1-3; D not certain. The CDR3 is 12 amino acids. The germline V and J ends were trimmed by 2 bases and 11 bases, with 10 bases remaining between them. The CDR3 region is CASSLQRNAIYF. CDR3 DNA sequence: TGTGCCAGCAGTTTACAAAGGAACGCCATATATTTT.

A note on this clonotype: Here the CDR3 omits its conserved ending phenylalanine or tryptophan, so a read error is the likely source. This rearrangement joins TRBV6-2 or TRBV6-3 to TRBJ2-7; TRBD1 matches 9 bases. CDR3 size: 14 residues. Per germline, CDR1 MNHEY and CDR2 SVGEGT. The CDR3 spells CASSLRDRVHDQYI. In nucleotides, the CDR3 is TGTGCCAGCAGCCTCCGGGACAGGGTCCACGATCAGTACATC.

The chain uses TRBV29-1 and TRBJ2-3, with TRBD1 matching 8 bases. In germline, CDR1 is SQVTM, CDR2 ANQGSEA. The CDR3 is 13 amino acids. Germline trimming cut 1 base from V and 10 bases from J; bases unmatched to any gene: 7. The CDR3 reads CSVEAQGGYAQYF. As DNA, the CDR3 is TGCAGCGTTGAAGCACAGGGGGGATACGCGCAGTATTTT.

Of note for this clonotype: Germline is not matched at one junction end, which may reflect a read error. The chain carries TRBV11-2 and TRBJ2-5, with TRBD2 as a possible D gene (5 bases). Germline V gives CDR1 SGHAT, CDR2 FQNNGV. The CDR3 covers 15 residues. The CDR3: CDSSRWTGPAETQYF. The CDR3 nucleotides read TGTGACAGCAGTCGTTGGACTGGACCCGCGGAGACCCAGTACTTC.

This clonotype is a singleton in its sample. V and J are TRBV6-1 and TRBJ1-6; D remains unclear. The CDR3 spans 16 residues. Deletions cut 6 bases from V and 8 bases from J, with 20 bases between. In germline, CDR1 is MNHNS, CDR2 SASEGT. The CDR3 here is CASSKEALHAYSPLHF. The CDR3 DNA reads TGTGCCAGCAGCAAGGAGGCACTGCACGCCTATTCACCCCTCCACTTT.

The count of this clonotype is one. Given a much more abundant clone one base away, this may be a read error. This sequence joins TRBV6-2 or TRBV6-3 and TRBJ2-7; D unresolved. CDR3 size: 12 residues. Germline CDR1 and CDR2: MNHEY and SVGEGT. Trimming stripped 7 bases from V and 2 bases from J, with 9 bases between. DNA for the CDR3: TGTGCCAGCACCTCTAGTGCCTACGAGCAGTACTTC. As protein: CASTSSAYEQYF.

As to this clonotype: The junction differs from germline at one of its ends, possibly a read error. CDR3 amino acids: CGVETGGGKTQYF. The CDR3 coding sequence is TGCGGCGTTGAAACTGGGGGTGGAAAGACCCAGTACTTC. The J gene is TRBJ2-5, the V gene TRBV29-1; D tentatively reads TRBD1 or TRBD2 (5 bases each). The CDR3 runs to 13 residues. Germline-derived CDR1 and CDR2 are SQVTM and ANQGSEA.

For this clonotype: The germline gene is not matched at one end of the junction; a read error may be the cause. The CDR3 sequence: CVSSLVLEETQHF. Written as DNA, the CDR3 is TGTGTCAGCAGCTTAGTTCTGGAAGAGACCCAACACTTC. This sequence joins TRBV11-2 and TRBJ2-5; no reliable D call. Looked up from germline, CDR1 is SGHAT and CDR2 is FQNNGV. The CDR3 loop spans 13 amino acids.